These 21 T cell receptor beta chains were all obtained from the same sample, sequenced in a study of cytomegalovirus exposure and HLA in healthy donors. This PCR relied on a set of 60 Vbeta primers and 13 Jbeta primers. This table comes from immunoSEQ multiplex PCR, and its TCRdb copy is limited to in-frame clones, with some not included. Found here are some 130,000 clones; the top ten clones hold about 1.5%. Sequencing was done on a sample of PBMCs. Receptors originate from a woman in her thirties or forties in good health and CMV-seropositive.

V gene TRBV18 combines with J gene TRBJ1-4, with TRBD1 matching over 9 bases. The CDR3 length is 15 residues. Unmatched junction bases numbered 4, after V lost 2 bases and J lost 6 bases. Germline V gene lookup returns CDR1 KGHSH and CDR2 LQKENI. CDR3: CASSPRDRDYEKLFF. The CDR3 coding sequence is TGTGCCAGCTCACCAAGGGACAGGGATTATGAAAAACTGTTTTTT. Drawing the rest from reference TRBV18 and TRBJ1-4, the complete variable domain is NAGVMQNPRHLVRRRGQEARLRCSPMKGHSHVYWYRQLPEEGLKFMVYLQKENIIDESGMPKERFSAEFPKEGPSILRIQQVVRGDSAAYFCASSPRDRDYEKLFFGSGTQLSVL.

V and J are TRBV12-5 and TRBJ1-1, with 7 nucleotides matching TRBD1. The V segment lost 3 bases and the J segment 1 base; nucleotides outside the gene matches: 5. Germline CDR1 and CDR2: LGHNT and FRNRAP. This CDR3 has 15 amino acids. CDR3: CASGFRTGANTEAFF. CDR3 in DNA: TGTGCTAGTGGTTTTAGGACAGGAGCGAACACTGAAGCTTTCTTT.

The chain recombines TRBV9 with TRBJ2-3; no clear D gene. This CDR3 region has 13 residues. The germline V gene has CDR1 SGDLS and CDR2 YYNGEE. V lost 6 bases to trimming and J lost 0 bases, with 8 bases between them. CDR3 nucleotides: TGTGCCAGCACCGGTGCTAGCACAGATACGCAGTATTTT. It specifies CASTGASTDTQYF.

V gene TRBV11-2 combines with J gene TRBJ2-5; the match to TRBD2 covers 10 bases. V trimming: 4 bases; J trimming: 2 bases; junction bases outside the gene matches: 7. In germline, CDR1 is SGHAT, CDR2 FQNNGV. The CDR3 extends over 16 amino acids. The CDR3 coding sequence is TGTGCCAGCAGCTGGGGGGAGCGGGAGGGTCAAGAGACCCAGTACTTC. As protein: CASSWGEREGQETQYF. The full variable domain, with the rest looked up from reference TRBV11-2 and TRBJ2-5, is EAGVAQSPRYKIIEKRQSVAFWCNPISGHATLYWYQQILGQGPKLLIQFQNNGVVDDSQLPKDRFSAERLKGVDSTLKIQPAKLEDSAVYLCASSWGEREGQETQYFGPGTRLLVL.

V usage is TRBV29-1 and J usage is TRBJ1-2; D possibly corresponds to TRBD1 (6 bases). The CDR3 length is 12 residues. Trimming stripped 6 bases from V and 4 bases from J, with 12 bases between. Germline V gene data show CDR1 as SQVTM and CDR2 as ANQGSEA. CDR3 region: CSVGGAGYGYTF. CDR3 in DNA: TGCAGCGTGGGGGGGGCAGGCTATGGCTACACCTTC.

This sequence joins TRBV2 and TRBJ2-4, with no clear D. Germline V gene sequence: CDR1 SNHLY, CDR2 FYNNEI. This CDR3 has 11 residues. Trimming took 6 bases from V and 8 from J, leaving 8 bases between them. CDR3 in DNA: TGTGCCAGCAGCGGTCGGGACATTCAGTACTTC. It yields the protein CASSGRDIQYF. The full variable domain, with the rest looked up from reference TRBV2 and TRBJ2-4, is EPEVTQTPSHQVTQMGQEVILRCVPISNHLYFYWYRQILGQKVEFLVSFYNNEISEKSEIFDDQFSVERPDGSNFTLKIRSTKLEDSAMYFCASSGRDIQYFGAGTRLSVL.

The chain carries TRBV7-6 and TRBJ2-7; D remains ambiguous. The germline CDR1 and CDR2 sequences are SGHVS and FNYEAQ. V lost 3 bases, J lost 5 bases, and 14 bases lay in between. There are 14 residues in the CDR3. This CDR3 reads CASSFTTARHEQYF. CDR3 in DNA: TGTGCCAGCAGCTTTACGACTGCCCGCCACGAGCAGTACTTC.

The CDR3 nucleotides are TGCGCCAGCAGTGAAAGGCTAGCGGGAGGCCCAGATACGCAGTATTTT. Protein sequence: CASSERLAGGPDTQYF. V is TRBV10-1 and J is TRBJ2-3; 11 nucleotides align to TRBD2. With 3 bases clipped from V and 4 bases from J, the junction kept 6 bases outside the gene matches. The CDR3 is 16 amino acids. CDR1 and CDR2 (germline): WNHNN, SYGVQD (reference sequence).

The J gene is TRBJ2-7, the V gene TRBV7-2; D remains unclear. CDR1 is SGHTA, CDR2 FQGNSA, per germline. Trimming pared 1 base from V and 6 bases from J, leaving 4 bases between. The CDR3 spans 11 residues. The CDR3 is CASSLVSEQYF. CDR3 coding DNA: TGTGCCAGCAGCTTAGTTAGCGAGCAGTACTTC.

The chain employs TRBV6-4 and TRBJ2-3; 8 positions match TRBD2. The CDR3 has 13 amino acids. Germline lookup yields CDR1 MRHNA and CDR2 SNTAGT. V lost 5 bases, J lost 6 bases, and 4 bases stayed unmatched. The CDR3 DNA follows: TGTGCCAGCAGTACTAGCGGACGGGATACGCAGTATTTT. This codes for CASSTSGRDTQYF.

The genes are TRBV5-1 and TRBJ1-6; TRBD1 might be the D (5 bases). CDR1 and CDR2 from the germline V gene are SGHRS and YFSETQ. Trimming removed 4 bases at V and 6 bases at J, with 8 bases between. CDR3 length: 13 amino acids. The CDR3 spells CASSRDFNSPLHF. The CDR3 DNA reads TGCGCCAGCAGCCGGGACTTTAATTCACCCCTCCACTTT.

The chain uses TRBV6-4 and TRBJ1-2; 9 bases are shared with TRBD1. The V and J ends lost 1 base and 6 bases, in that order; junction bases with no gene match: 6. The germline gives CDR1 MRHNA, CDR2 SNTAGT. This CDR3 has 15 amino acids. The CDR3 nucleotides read TGTGCCAGCAGTGACTTACCGGGACAGGGCGATGGCTACACCTTC. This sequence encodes CASSDLPGQGDGYTF.

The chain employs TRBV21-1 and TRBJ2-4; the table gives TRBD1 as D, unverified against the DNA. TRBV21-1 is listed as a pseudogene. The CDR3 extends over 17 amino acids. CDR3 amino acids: CASSKIGAGWDKNIQYF. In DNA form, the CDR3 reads TGTGCCAGCAGCAAAATTGGGGCAGGTTGGGACAAAAACATTCAGTACTTC.

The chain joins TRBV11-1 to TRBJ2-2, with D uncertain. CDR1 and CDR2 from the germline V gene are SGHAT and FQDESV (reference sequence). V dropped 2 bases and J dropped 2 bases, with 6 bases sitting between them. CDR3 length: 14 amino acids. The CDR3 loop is CASSLLPNTGELFF. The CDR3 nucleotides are TGTGCCAGCAGCTTACTCCCCAACACCGGGGAGCTGTTTTTT.

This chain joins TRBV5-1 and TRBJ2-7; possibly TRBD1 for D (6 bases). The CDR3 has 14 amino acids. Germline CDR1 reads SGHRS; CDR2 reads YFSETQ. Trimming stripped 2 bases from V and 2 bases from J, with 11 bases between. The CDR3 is CASSFRDITYEQYF. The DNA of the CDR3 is TGCGCCAGCAGCTTCCGGGACATAACCTACGAGCAGTACTTC.

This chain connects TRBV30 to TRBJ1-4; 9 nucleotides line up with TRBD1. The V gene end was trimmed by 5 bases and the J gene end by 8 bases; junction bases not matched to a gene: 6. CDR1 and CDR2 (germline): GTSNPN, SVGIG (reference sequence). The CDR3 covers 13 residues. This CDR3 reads CAWGTGLIEKLFF. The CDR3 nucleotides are TGTGCCTGGGGGACAGGGTTGATAGAAAAACTGTTTTTT.

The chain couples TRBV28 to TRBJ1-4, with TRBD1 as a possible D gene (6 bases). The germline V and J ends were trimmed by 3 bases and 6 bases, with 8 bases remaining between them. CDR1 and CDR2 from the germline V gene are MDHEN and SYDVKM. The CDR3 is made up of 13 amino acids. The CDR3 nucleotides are TGTGCCAGCAGTTTTAGGACAGATGAAAAACTGTTTTTT. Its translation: CASSFRTDEKLFF.

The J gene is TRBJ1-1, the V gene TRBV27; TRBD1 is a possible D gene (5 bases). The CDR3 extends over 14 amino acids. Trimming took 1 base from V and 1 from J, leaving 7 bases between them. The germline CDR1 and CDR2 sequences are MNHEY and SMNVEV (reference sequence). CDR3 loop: CASSLLTENTEAFF. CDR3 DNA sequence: TGTGCCAGCAGTTTATTGACAGAGAACACTGAAGCTTTCTTT.

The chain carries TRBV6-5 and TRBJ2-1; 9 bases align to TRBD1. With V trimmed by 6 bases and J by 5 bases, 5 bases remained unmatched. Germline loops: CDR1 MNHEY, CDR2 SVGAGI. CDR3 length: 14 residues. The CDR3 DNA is TGTGCCAGCAGCCGGGACAGGGTGGACAATGAGCAGTTCTTC. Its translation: CASSRDRVDNEQFF.

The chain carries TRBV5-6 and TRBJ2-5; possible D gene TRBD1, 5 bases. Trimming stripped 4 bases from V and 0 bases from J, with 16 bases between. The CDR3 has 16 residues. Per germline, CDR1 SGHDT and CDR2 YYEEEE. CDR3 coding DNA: TGTGCCAGCAGCCGACCTTTAGACAGCTACCAAGAGACCCAGTACTTC. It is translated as CASSRPLDSYQETQYF. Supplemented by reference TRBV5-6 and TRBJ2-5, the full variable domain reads DAGVTQSPTHLIKTRGQQVTLRCSPKSGHDTVSWYQQALGQGPQFIFQYYEEEERQRGNFPDRFSGHQFPNYSSELNVNALLLGDSALYLCASSRPLDSYQETQYFGPGTRLLVL.

CDR3 loop: CAISRGFVQYEQYF. Written as DNA, the CDR3 is TGTGCCATCAGCCGGGGTTTCGTGCAGTACGAGCAGTACTTC. J is TRBJ2-7 and V is TRBV6-1; possible D gene TRBD2, 5 bases. V lost 10 bases, J lost 4 bases, and 20 bases lay in between. Germline CDR1 and CDR2: MNHNS and SASEGT. The CDR3 is made up of 14 amino acids.